The 14 T cell receptor beta chains given below trace back to one sample, sequenced in a study of T-cell reconstitution after alpha-beta-depleted transplantation in children (dated by TCRdb to the mid-2010s). The treatment or condition label corresponds to: allogeneic hematopoietic cell transplantation with graft depleted of TCRalphabeta T cells and CD19 B cells. Libraries came from PCR. TCRdb records Illumina HiSeq 2500 as the sequencer. TCR library preparation used molecular barcoding, with unique molecular identifiers applied to normalize quantification of the TCRbeta repertoire. TCRdb reanalyzed the raw reads on its own, using fastp at Q25 for trimming and MiXCR for clone calling, and kept in-frame beta chains. When rows share a CDR3 protein, they turn into one entry using the most common DNA and genes. This sample is represented by 280,000 or so distinct CDR3 sequences; 9.5% to 13% of them were singletons. The ten largest make up around 20% of the sample.

The material sequenced was peripheral blood, taken 180 days after TCRalphabeta/CD19-depleted stem cell transplant. The source is a male patient between 2 and 9 years old who had a stem cell transplant for chronic granulomatous disease, so the T cells may come from the graft donor.

This clonotype was counted at least ten times. V and J are TRBV5-5 and TRBJ2-6, with D hard to call. V lost 2 bases and J lost 1, with 1 base in between. The germline CDR1 and CDR2 sequences are SGHKS and YYEKEE (reference sequence). This CDR3 contains 13 residues. The CDR3 region has the DNA TGTGCCAGCAGCTTATCTGGGGCCAACGTCCTGACTTTC. Protein: CASSLSGANVLTF.

Many counts were recorded for this clonotype. CDR3 nucleotides: TGTGCCAGCAGCGGGGCGGGCAGTAACACCGGGGAGCTGTTTTTT. It is translated as CASSGAGSNTGELFF. The gene calls are TRBV9 and TRBJ2-2; D perhaps matches TRBD2 (5 bases). Trimming left V 3 bases short and J 2 bases short, with 11 bases between. CDR3 length: 15 amino acids. CDR1 and CDR2 (germline): SGDLS, YYNGEE.

The chain couples TRBV14 to TRBJ2-1; TRBD2 agrees at 12 bases. With 3 bases clipped from V and 5 bases from J, the junction kept 11 bases outside the gene matches. Per germline, CDR1 SGHDN and CDR2 FVKESK. This CDR3 is 18 amino acids long. The CDR3 DNA reads TGTGCCAGCAGCCATTGGCCGCTTCGGACTAGCGGGGACAATGAGCAGTTCTTC. Translated, it gives CASSHWPLRTSGDNEQFF.

This clonotype was observed at least ten times. The gene calls are TRBV18 and TRBJ2-5; tentatively, D is TRBD2 (5 bases). Germline lookup yields CDR1 KGHSH and CDR2 LQKENI. This CDR3 has 17 amino acids. Trimming left V 1 base short and J 2 bases short, with 17 bases between. CDR3 sequence reads: CASSPRLSVEGQETQYF. The CDR3 DNA reads TGTGCCAGCTCACCACGCCTGTCAGTAGAGGGACAAGAGACCCAGTACTTC.

CDR3 bases: TGTGCCAGCGGGCGGGGGAGCGGTGAGACCCAGTACTTC. This codes for CASGRGSGETQYF. The V and J genes are TRBV2 and TRBJ2-5; 7 positions match TRBD2. In germline, CDR1 is SNHLY, CDR2 FYNNEI. The ends lost 8 bases at V and 5 bases at J; junction bases unmatched: 8. CDR3 size: 13 residues.

This clonotype was seen at least ten times. This chain joins TRBV12-5 and TRBJ2-1; either TRBD1 or TRBD2 may fit D (6 bases each). The CDR3 contains 20 residues. V lost 3 bases to trimming and J lost 1 base, with 25 bases between them. Germline V CDR1 and CDR2: LGHNT, FRNRAP. The CDR3, as DNA: TGTGCTAGTGGTTTTACCCTGGGGGGCCCCGCGGGACGGTCCTACAATGAGCAGTTCTTC. Its translation is CASGFTLGGPAGRSYNEQFF.

This clonotype has a count of ten or more. This chain uses TRBV20-1 with TRBJ2-7, with D hard to call. The CDR3 consists of 15 residues. The V end was cut by 0 bases, the J end by 4 bases, with 16 bases between. Germline V gene data show CDR1 as DFQATT and CDR2 as SNEGSKA (reference sequence). The CDR3 DNA reads TGCAGTGCTAGAGATAATTCAGGTTTCGGTTACGAGCAGTACTTC. Translating it yields CSARDNSGFGYEQYF.

This clonotype was found many times. The chain uses TRBV25-1 and TRBJ1-6, with 8 bases lining up with TRBD1. The CDR3 extends over 17 amino acids. Trimming took 4 bases from V and 2 from J; bases not matched to a gene: 7. CDR1 is MGHDK, CDR2 SYGVNS, per germline. The CDR3 DNA follows: TGTGCCAGCAGTGCAGGGGGCCTATGGGCCTATAATTCACCCCTCCACTTT. This sequence encodes CASSAGGLWAYNSPLHF.

This clonotype has a count of ten or more. This chain links TRBV7-2 with TRBJ1-1; TRBD1 matches at 7 bases. The CDR3 runs to 14 residues. Germline V gene lookup returns CDR1 SGHTA and CDR2 FQGNSA. V lost 4 bases, J lost 6 bases, and 8 bases stayed unmatched. The CDR3 here is CASSSGQSVSEAFF. The CDR3 nucleotides read TGTGCCAGCAGCTCGGGACAGAGCGTTTCTGAAGCTTTCTTT.

This clonotype was seen repeatedly, ten times or more. V usage is TRBV28 and J usage is TRBJ1-5, with D possibly TRBD1 on 6 matching bases. Germline assignment: CDR1 MDHEN and CDR2 SYDVKM. The CDR3 spans 14 residues. Between the trimmed V and J ends, which lost 6 bases and 6 bases, there was a span of 15 bases. CDR3 amino acids: CASSPRGTRQPQHF. The CDR3 DNA follows: TGTGCCAGCAGCCCCAGGGGAACCCGTCAGCCCCAGCATTTT.

This clonotype was detected ten times or more. V usage is TRBV12-3 or TRBV12-4 and J usage is TRBJ2-1, with 9 bases aligning to TRBD2. The trim removed 5 bases at V and 3 bases at J, leaving 8 bases unmatched. The CDR3 length is 16 residues. The CDR3 sequence: CASSPRSSGSYNEQFF. The CDR3 nucleotides read TGTGCCAGCAGTCCCCGGAGTAGCGGGAGCTACAATGAGCAGTTCTTC.

This chain uses TRBV7-3 with TRBJ2-3; TRBD2 matches at 11 bases. Germline CDR1 and CDR2: SGHTA and FQGTGA. J gave up 4 bases and V 2 bases, and 5 bases lay outside the gene matches. The CDR3 loop spans 16 amino acids. CDR3 residues: CASSLQVAGGPDTQYF. CDR3 sequence (DNA): TGTGCCAGCAGCTTACAGGTAGCGGGAGGGCCAGATACGCAGTATTTT.

In its sample, this clonotype was seen many times. The J gene is TRBJ1-3, the V gene TRBV12-3 or TRBV12-4, with a weak D call TRBD1 (5 bases). This CDR3 has 16 residues. Trimming removed 2 bases at V and 2 bases at J, with 13 bases between. The CDR3 region has the DNA TGTGCCAGCAGTTTACAACAGGTTCTCACTGGAAACACCATATATTTT. It specifies CASSLQQVLTGNTIYF.

This clonotype was counted at least ten times. V is TRBV7-2 and J is TRBJ2-7; weak D call: TRBD1 (5 bases). The CDR3 consists of 11 residues. Trimming took off 8 bases at V and 4 bases at J, with 9 bases between the two ends. CDR1 is SGHTA, CDR2 FQGNSA, per germline. CDR3 DNA: TGTGCCAGCGGGCAGGGATACGAGCAGTACTTC. Its protein is CASGQGYEQYF. The whole variable domain, filled in from reference TRBV7-2 and TRBJ2-7, reads GAGVSQSPSNKVTEKGKDVELRCDPISGHTALYWYRQSLGQGLEFLIYFQGNSAPDKSGLPSDRFSAERTGGSVSTLTIQRTQQEDSAVYLCASGQGYEQYFGPGTRLTVT.